A single sample gave rise to the 14 T cell receptor beta chains below, sequenced in a study of blood T cell repertoires in COVID-19 (TCRdb year 2020). The method was the immunoSEQ multiplex PCR assay. TCRdb took over this immuneACCESS table, retaining in-frame rearrangements with V and J assigned. Such tables are incomplete; in checked studies, under half of the missing clones stem from an unresolved V gene, and the remainder is unexplained. This sample lists 350,000 to 450,000 clones; around nine tenths were detected once. Together, the top ten hold roughly 1.4% of the sample. The sequenced sample consisted of PBMCs or T cells enriched from blood (not recorded which). Receptors were obtained from a woman between 18 and 29 years old who had been exposed to COVID-19.

In nucleotides, the CDR3 is TGTGCCAGCAGCTTAGCCCGACAGGGTGGTGATCAGCCCCAGCATTTT. It translates to CASSLARQGGDQPQHF. The chain uses TRBV7-8 and TRBJ1-5; the match to TRBD1 covers 7 bases. There are 16 residues in the CDR3. The germline V gene encodes CDR1 SGHVS and CDR2 FQNEAQ. J gave up 5 bases and V 0 bases, and 7 bases lay outside the gene matches.

The chain uses TRBV2 and TRBJ2-3, with TRBD2 as a possible D gene (5 bases). The CDR3 is made up of 15 amino acids. Germline V gives CDR1 SNHLY, CDR2 FYNNEI. V was pared by 1 base and J by 0 bases, with 8 bases between. The CDR3 DNA reads as TGTGCCAGCAGTGAAGGCAGCGGAAGCACAGATACGCAGTATTTT. The encoded protein is CASSEGSGSTDTQYF.

The chain joins TRBV4-2 to TRBJ2-1; 13 bases line up with TRBD2. Germline CDR1 reads LGHNA; CDR2 reads YNFKEQ. Trimming removed 5 bases from V and 7 bases from J; junction bases left unmatched: 8. This CDR3 contains 16 residues. CDR3 sequence reads: CASSIPGLAGKNEQFF. CDR3 sequence (DNA): TGTGCCAGCAGCATACCGGGACTAGCGGGAAAAAATGAGCAGTTCTTC.

The rearrangement uses TRBV3-1 (or the pseudogene TRBV3-2) and TRBJ2-2, with 15 positions matching TRBD2. The CDR3 spans 17 residues. The V gene end was trimmed by 4 bases and the J gene end by 7 bases; junction bases not matched to a gene: 7. The germline CDR1 and CDR2 sequences are LGHDT and YNNKEL (reference sequence). In DNA form, the CDR3 reads TGTGCCAGCAGCCGGACTAGCGGGGGGGCCGTTAGCGGGGAGCTGTTTTTT. Translation: CASSRTSGGAVSGELFF.

J is TRBJ2-7 and V is TRBV15; perhaps TRBD2 as D (6 bases). V lost 0 bases, J lost 2 bases, and 14 bases lay in between. The CDR3 has 16 amino acids. Germline V gene sequence: CDR1 LNHNV, CDR2 YYDKDF (reference sequence). The CDR3 is CATSRESRGAPYEQYF. The CDR3 DNA reads TGTGCCACCAGCAGAGAGTCACGCGGGGCCCCCTACGAGCAGTACTTC.

The genes are TRBV3-1 (or the pseudogene TRBV3-2) and TRBJ1-6, with TRBD1 identical over 8 bases. There are 14 residues in the CDR3. CDR1 and CDR2 (germline): LGHDT, YNNKEL (reference sequence). V lost 7 bases to trimming and J lost 6 bases; unmatched junction nucleotides: 5. CDR3: CASKTGDLNSPLHF. The CDR3 bases are TGTGCCAGCAAGACAGGGGATCTTAATTCACCCCTCCACTTT.

This rearrangement joins TRBV11-2 to TRBJ2-3; D is unclear. Germline values: CDR1 SGHAT, CDR2 FQNNGV. CDR3 length: 13 amino acids. V dropped 1 base and J dropped 6 bases, with 8 bases sitting between them. The CDR3 spells CASSLGATDTQYF. As DNA, the CDR3 is TGTGCCAGCAGCTTAGGAGCAACGGATACGCAGTATTTT.

The gene calls are TRBV24-1 and TRBJ2-1; tentative D call: TRBD2 (6 bases). Germline-derived CDR1 and CDR2 are KGHDR and SFDVKD. The CDR3 covers 13 residues. V dropped 7 bases and J dropped 7 bases, with 13 bases sitting between them. The CDR3 is CATRATSTNEQFF. The CDR3 DNA follows: TGTGCCACCAGGGCGACTAGTACGAATGAGCAGTTCTTC.

V gene TRBV9 combines with J gene TRBJ2-2; a possible D gene is TRBD2 (6 bases). The CDR3 is 19 residues long. V shed 3 bases and J shed 0 bases, with 21 bases lying between them. CDR1 is SGDLS and CDR2 is YYNGEE in the germline V gene. Here the CDR3 DNA reads TGTGCCAGCAGCGGCGGGTTACTAGCCGGATTCGCGAACACCGGGGAGCTGTTTTTT. Translation gives CASSGGLLAGFANTGELFF.

The chain recombines TRBV28 with TRBJ1-1, with D tentatively TRBD1 (6 bases). Germline V gives CDR1 MDHEN, CDR2 SYDVKM. Trimming stripped 3 bases from V and 0 bases from J, with 11 bases between. CDR3 length equals 15 residues. Written as DNA, the CDR3 is TGTGCCAGCAGTTTGGACAGCGAGATGAACACTGAAGCTTTCTTT. This gives the protein CASSLDSEMNTEAFF. The full variable domain, rest sourced from reference TRBV28 and TRBJ1-1, is DVKVTQSSRYLVKRTGEKVFLECVQDMDHENMFWYRQDPGLGLRLIYFSYDVKMKEKGDIPEGYSVSREKKERFSLILESASTNQTSMYLCASSLDSEMNTEAFFGQGTRLTVV.

The rearrangement uses TRBV9 and TRBJ1-2; D is uncertain. Germline V CDR1 and CDR2: SGDLS, YYNGEE. CDR3 length: 14 residues. Trimming removed 4 bases from V and 4 bases from J, with 14 bases in between. As DNA, the CDR3 is TGTGCCAGCAGCTCCCGGGAGGTGGTCTATGGCTACACCTTC. Translating gives CASSSREVVYGYTF.

There are a few counts of this clone. The rearrangement joins TRBV15 to TRBJ2-2; D uncertain. V was cut by 7 bases and J by 1 base, with 7 bases left in between. This CDR3 contains 13 residues. Germline CDR1 is LNHNV and CDR2 is YYDKDF (reference sequence). In DNA form, the CDR3 reads TGTGCCACCATCCTTAAGAACACCGGGGAGCTGTTTTTT. Translated: CATILKNTGELFF.

J is TRBJ2-7 and V is TRBV5-1; a weak D match, TRBD2 (5 bases). The CDR3 totals 16 residues. V was clipped by 0 bases and J by 1 base, with 14 bases between them. Germline assignment: CDR1 SGHRS and CDR2 YFSETQ. CDR3 amino acids: CASSLELLVPSYEQYF. The CDR3 bases are TGCGCCAGCAGCTTGGAATTACTAGTGCCTTCCTACGAGCAGTACTTC.

The genes are TRBV28 and TRBJ2-7, with 9 bases fitting TRBD1. The CDR3 is 15 residues long. Germline CDR1 MDHEN, CDR2 SYDVKM. V lost 5 bases to trimming and J lost 5 bases; unmatched junction nucleotides: 10. CDR3 bases: TGTGCCAGCAGTAAAGCCGGGACAGGGAGGCACGAGCAGTACTTC. It codes for CASSKAGTGRHEQYF.